The rows below give T cell receptor beta chains drawn from one sample of a study of OX40 agonist ivuxolimab in advanced cancers. Here immunoSEQ multiplex PCR was the method, and the copy in TCRdb shows in-frame clones only, minus some. The sample includes more than 50,000 clones, about 76% of them seen just once. The input for sequencing was CD4+ or CD8+ T cells sorted from blood, taken in a trial of the OX40 agonist ivuxolimab. The receptors come from an adult with an advanced solid tumor such as melanoma, head and neck, liver or kidney cancer. CDR3s include the opening cysteine and the closing phenylalanine or tryptophan. Fields, in order: V gene, clone size, D gene, J gene, CDR3 protein, CDR3 DNA. The D gene is left open where the match is weak. A clone size is listed for some rows: how often the clone was seen (once, few, many), or a class if it is expanded.

v_gene: TRBV11-3
abundance: -
d_gene: TRBD1
j_gene: TRBJ1-1
CDR3aa: CASSQDRGLMNTEAFF
CDR3nt: TGTGCCAGCAGCCAGGACAGGGGGCTTATGAACACTGAAGCTTTCTTT

v_gene: TRBV6-5
abundance: -
d_gene: TRBD2
j_gene: TRBJ2-3
CDR3aa: CASSYQTSPDTQYF
CDR3nt: TGTGCCAGCAGTTACCAGACTAGCCCAGATACGCAGTATTTT

v_gene: TRBV27
abundance: -
d_gene: TRBD2
j_gene: TRBJ2-2
CDR3aa: CASSRLAGGTGELFF
CDR3nt: TGTGCCAGCAGCCGACTAGCGGGAGGGACCGGGGAGCTGTTTTTT

v_gene: TRBV18
abundance: -
d_gene: -
j_gene: TRBJ1-5
CDR3aa: CASSPPYNQPQHF
CDR3nt: TGTGCCAGCTCACCACCCTACAATCAGCCCCAGCATTTT

v_gene: TRBV5-5
abundance: -
d_gene: TRBD2
j_gene: TRBJ2-7
CDR3aa: CASSLAGGVGSYEQYF
CDR3nt: TGTGCCAGCAGCTTGGCCGGGGGGGTTGGCTCCTACGAGCAGTACTTC

v_gene: TRBV6-6
abundance: -
d_gene: -
j_gene: TRBJ1-4
CDR3aa: CASSYSRDEKLFF
CDR3nt: TGTGCCAGCAGTTACTCGAGGGATGAAAAACTGTTTTTT

v_gene: TRBV11-2
abundance: -
d_gene: TRBD1
j_gene: TRBJ2-5
CDR3aa: CASSLDRGLVTQYF
CDR3nt: TGTGCCAGCAGCTTAGACAGGGGGCTTGTGACCCAGTACTTC

v_gene: TRBV6-5
abundance: few
d_gene: TRBD1
j_gene: TRBJ2-3
CDR3aa: CASSDRGSSTDTQYF
CDR3nt: TGTGCCAGCAGCGACAGGGGAAGTAGCACAGATACGCAGTATTTT

v_gene: TRBV5-1
abundance: few
d_gene: -
j_gene: TRBJ1-3
CDR3aa: CASSSRAGNTIYF
CDR3nt: TGCGCCAGCAGCTCGAGGGCCGGAAACACCATATATTTT

v_gene: TRBV10-1
abundance: -
d_gene: TRBD1
j_gene: TRBJ2-7
CDR3aa: CASSSAPGTGSYEQYF
CDR3nt: TGCGCCAGCAGTTCCGCCCCCGGGACAGGGTCGTACGAGCAGTACTTC

v_gene: TRBV18
abundance: -
d_gene: TRBD1
j_gene: TRBJ1-5
CDR3aa: CASSPGQGGIQPQHF
CDR3nt: TGTGCCAGCTCACCGGGACAGGGGGGAATACAGCCCCAGCATTTT

v_gene: TRBV15
abundance: -
d_gene: -
j_gene: TRBJ2-3
CDR3aa: CATSRDRGADTQYF
CDR3nt: TGTGCCACCAGCAGAGACAGGGGCGCAGATACGCAGTATTTT

v_gene: TRBV5-6
abundance: -
d_gene: -
j_gene: TRBJ1-1
CDR3aa: CASSLYARANTEAFF
CDR3nt: TGTGCCAGCAGCTTGTACGCCCGGGCGAACACTGAAGCTTTCTTT

v_gene: TRBV28
abundance: -
d_gene: TRBD1
j_gene: TRBJ1-2
CDR3aa: CASSHRDSDYGYTF
CDR3nt: TGTGCCAGCAGCCACCGGGACAGCGATTATGGCTACACCTTC

v_gene: TRBV6-6
abundance: few
d_gene: TRBD1
j_gene: TRBJ1-6
CDR3aa: CASSYEGQNNSPLHF
CDR3nt: TGTGCCAGCAGTTACGAGGGACAGAATAATTCACCCCTCCACTTT

v_gene: TRBV7-9
abundance: -
d_gene: TRBD1
j_gene: TRBJ1-2
CDR3aa: CASSSIRPDRENYGYTF
CDR3nt: TGTGCCAGCAGCTCGATACGACCGGACAGGGAAAACTATGGCTACACCTTC

v_gene: TRBV6-5
abundance: -
d_gene: TRBD2
j_gene: TRBJ2-1
CDR3aa: CASSYSTLALNEQFF
CDR3nt: TGTGCCAGCAGTTACTCGACACTAGCGCTCAATGAGCAGTTCTTC

v_gene: TRBV7-2
abundance: -
d_gene: TRBD2
j_gene: TRBJ2-1
CDR3aa: CASSRTSASYNEQFF
CDR3nt: TGTGCCAGCAGCCGGACTAGCGCGTCCTACAATGAGCAGTTCTTC

v_gene: TRBV6-6
abundance: few
d_gene: -
j_gene: TRBJ1-5
CDR3aa: CASSYGGENQPQHF
CDR3nt: TGTGCCAGCAGTTATGGGGGGGAGAATCAGCCCCAGCATTTT

v_gene: TRBV5-1
abundance: -
d_gene: -
j_gene: TRBJ1-2
CDR3aa: CASSLGGESYTF
CDR3nt: TGCGCCAGCAGCTTAGGGGGGGAAAGCTACACCTTC

v_gene: TRBV7-2
abundance: few
d_gene: -
j_gene: TRBJ1-1
CDR3aa: CASSLARGVNTEAFF
CDR3nt: TGTGCCAGCAGCCTCGCCAGGGGCGTGAACACTGAAGCTTTCTTT

v_gene: TRBV13
abundance: -
d_gene: TRBD2
j_gene: TRBJ2-7
CDR3aa: CASSRGDGRAPYEQYF
CDR3nt: TGTGCCAGCAGCCGGGGAGACGGGAGGGCCCCCTACGAGCAGTACTTC

v_gene: TRBV6-1
abundance: -
d_gene: -
j_gene: TRBJ1-4
CDR3aa: CASSPPGANEKLFF
CDR3nt: TGTGCCAGCAGTCCACCGGGGGCTAATGAAAAACTGTTTTTT

v_gene: TRBV5-1
abundance: medium-sized
d_gene: -
j_gene: TRBJ2-2
CDR3aa: CASSFPGGELFF
CDR3nt: TGCGCCAGCAGCTTCCCCGGCGGGGAGCTGTTTTTT

v_gene: TRBV11-2
abundance: -
d_gene: TRBD2
j_gene: TRBJ2-1
CDR3aa: CASSLDGLAGVTSYNEQFF
CDR3nt: TGTGCCAGCAGCTTAGACGGACTAGCGGGGGTAACCTCCTACAATGAGCAGTTCTTC

v_gene: TRBV5-1
abundance: -
d_gene: -
j_gene: TRBJ2-6
CDR3aa: CASRTALSSGANVLTF
CDR3nt: TGCGCCAGCAGGACAGCGTTGAGCTCTGGGGCCAACGTCCTGACTTTC

v_gene: TRBV6-5
abundance: -
d_gene: -
j_gene: TRBJ2-7
CDR3aa: CASSYSRTDYEQYF
CDR3nt: TGTGCCAGCAGTTACTCGCGAACGGACTACGAGCAGTACTTC